This T cell receptor beta chain emerged from a study of OX40 agonist ivuxolimab in advanced cancers. Unmatched junction bases numbered 2, after V lost 3 bases and J lost 0 bases. The CDR3 is 16 amino acids. The germline V gene has CDR1 KGHSH and CDR2 LQKENI. Clones were read by immunoSEQ multiplex PCR, and TCRdb kept only the in-frame ones, dropping some. Here the sample spans roughly 70,000 clones, about 85% being singletons. The input for sequencing was CD4+ or CD8+ T cells sorted from blood, taken in a trial of the OX40 agonist ivuxolimab. This rearrangement joins TRBV18 to TRBJ2-6; 7 bases fit TRBD1. The clonotype comes from an adult with an advanced solid tumor such as melanoma, head and neck, liver or kidney cancer. CDR3 loop: CASSPDRASGANVLTF. The CDR3 DNA reads TGTGCCAGCTCACCCGACAGGGCCTCTGGGGCCAACGTCCTGACTTTC.